The 16 T cell receptor beta chains given below trace back to one sample, sequenced in a study of blood T cell repertoires in COVID-19. TCRdb keeps only in-frame clones here, not all; method: immunoSEQ multiplex PCR. The sample consists of over 150,000 clones, more than 80% of them appearing once. The sample comprised PBMCs or T cells enriched from blood (not recorded which). The receptors stem from a man aged 35-49 years who had recovered from COVID-19.

V usage is TRBV12-5 and J usage is TRBJ2-2, with TRBD1 identical over 9 bases. The germline CDR1 and CDR2 sequences are LGHNT and FRNRAP. The length of the CDR3 is 15 residues. V lost 3 bases and J lost 8; bases outside the gene matches: 7. CDR3 amino acids: CASGFGTGIVGELFF. CDR3 nucleotides: TGTGCTAGTGGTTTTGGGACAGGGATTGTAGGGGAGCTGTTTTTT.

The CDR3 spells CASSVRQGDFYYGYTF. In nucleotides, the CDR3 is TGTGCCAGCAGTGTGCGACAGGGGGATTTTTACTATGGCTACACCTTC. The chain carries TRBV2 and TRBJ1-2; 9 nucleotides agree with TRBD1. CDR1 SNHLY and CDR2 FYNNEI come from the germline V gene. J was trimmed by 3 bases and V by 4 bases; bases with no gene match: 9. There are 16 residues in the CDR3.

The chain employs TRBV25-1 and TRBJ1-1, with 10 positions matching TRBD1. Trimming took 3 bases from V and 5 from J; bases not matched to a gene: 9. The CDR3 is 16 amino acids. The germline V gene has CDR1 MGHDK and CDR2 SYGVNS. The CDR3 sequence is CASSDQGRTGGTEAFF. The CDR3 DNA is TGTGCCAGCAGTGACCAAGGCCGGACAGGGGGGACTGAAGCTTTCTTT.

The V and J genes are TRBV5-1 and TRBJ2-6; the D is unclear. This CDR3 is 15 amino acids long. V lost 2 bases and J 0 bases, leaving 6 bases between the germline ends. Germline V gene data show CDR1 as SGHRS and CDR2 as YFSETQ. CDR3 DNA sequence: TGCGCCAGCAGCTTCGGTCCCTCTGGGGCCAACGTCCTGACTTTC. Amino acid sequence: CASSFGPSGANVLTF.

This clone showed up just once. V usage is TRBV19 and J usage is TRBJ1-2; perhaps TRBD1 as D (6 bases). The CDR3 covers 13 residues. V lost 7 bases and J 3 bases, leaving 12 bases between the germline ends. Germline V gene sequence: CDR1 LNHDA, CDR2 SQIVND (reference sequence). The CDR3: CASKSGEDYGYTF. In nucleotides, the CDR3 is TGTGCCAGTAAGTCAGGGGAAGACTATGGCTACACCTTC.

CDR3 protein: CASSDPQGNNSPLHF. The CDR3 bases are TGTGCCAGCAGTGACCCCCAGGGCAATAATTCACCCCTCCACTTT. The chain joins TRBV2 to TRBJ1-6, with D perhaps TRBD1 (5 bases). Germline CDR1 reads SNHLY; CDR2 reads FYNNEI. V shed 3 bases and J shed 5 bases, with 11 bases lying between them. This CDR3 has 15 amino acids. The entire variable domain, with the rest obtained from reference TRBV2 and TRBJ1-6, is as follows: EPEVTQTPSHQVTQMGQEVILRCVPISNHLYFYWYRQILGQKVEFLVSFYNNEISEKSEIFDDQFSVERPDGSNFTLKIRSTKLEDSAMYFCASSDPQGNNSPLHFGNGTRLTVT.

The chain carries TRBV7-2 and TRBJ1-2, with 10 bases lining up with TRBD1. The CDR3 contains 16 residues. With 4 bases clipped from V and 8 bases from J, the junction kept 13 bases outside the gene matches. CDR1 and CDR2 (germline): SGHTA, FQGNSA. CDR3 sequence (DNA): TGTGCCAGCAGCTCGGGAGGTGGGGACAGGGGAAGGGGCTACACCTTC. Its protein product is CASSSGGGDRGRGYTF.

V gene TRBV12-3 or TRBV12-4 combines with J gene TRBJ1-2; no reliable D call. The CDR3 runs to 13 residues. Trimming took off 7 bases at V and 8 bases at J, with 17 bases between the two ends. CDR3 DNA: TGTGCCAGCACCCGCGGACGGACTATGGGCTACACCTTC. Protein product: CASTRGRTMGYTF.

This clone was seen a few times. CDR3 sequence (DNA): TGTGCCAGCTCACCTTCTGGGCTACAAGGATCACCCCTCCACTTT. Translation: CASSPSGLQGSPLHF. This sequence joins TRBV18 and TRBJ1-6; D remains unclear. The germline gives CDR1 KGHSH, CDR2 LQKENI. The CDR3 contains 15 residues. The V end was cut by 3 bases, the J end by 10 bases, with 16 bases between.

The J gene is TRBJ1-3, the V gene TRBV5-8; 8 nucleotides agree with TRBD1. This CDR3 has 15 residues. Germline V gene sequence: CDR1 SGHTS, CDR2 YDEGEE. The V and J ends lost 2 bases and 4 bases, in that order; junction bases with no gene match: 5. Here the CDR3 reads CASSLDRGDGNTIYF. The CDR3 coding sequence is TGTGCCAGCAGCTTAGACAGGGGTGACGGAAACACCATATATTTT. The full variable domain, in which reference TRBV5-8 and TRBJ1-3 provide the parts outside the CDR3, is EAGVTQSPTHLIKTRGQQATLRCSPISGHTSVYWYQQALGLGLQFLLWYDEGEERNRGNFPPRFSGRQFPNYSSELNVNALELEDSALYLCASSLDRGDGNTIYFGEGSWLTVV.

V usage is TRBV25-1 and J usage is TRBJ1-1; D gene uncertain. Trimming left V 4 bases short and J 5 bases short, with 14 bases between. CDR3 length: 14 amino acids. Germline CDR1 and CDR2: MGHDK and SYGVNS. The CDR3 sequence: CASSGDGSWTEAFF. The CDR3 nucleotides are TGTGCCAGCAGTGGGGATGGGAGCTGGACTGAAGCTTTCTTT.

The V and J genes are TRBV7-9 and TRBJ2-1; 7 bases line up with TRBD1. The germline CDR1 and CDR2 sequences are SEHNR and FQNEAQ (reference sequence). CDR3 length equals 15 residues. After removal of 3 bases from V and 7 bases from J, the junction contained 9 bases not matched to a gene. The chain's CDR3 is CASSFTTGLGNEQFF. As DNA, the CDR3 is TGTGCCAGCAGCTTTACGACAGGGCTGGGAAATGAGCAGTTCTTC.

The J gene is TRBJ1-1, the V gene TRBV5-6, with a weak D call TRBD1 (6 bases). CDR1 is SGHDT and CDR2 is YYEEEE in the germline V gene. CDR3 length: 15 residues. The germline V and J ends were trimmed by 5 bases and 0 bases, with 14 bases remaining between them. CDR3 DNA: TGTGCCAGCAGTCTGCGGGGGCTTATGAACACTGAAGCTTTCTTT. Translated, it gives CASSLRGLMNTEAFF.

The chain has TRBV6-5 and TRBJ2-7, with D maybe TRBD2 (5 bases). V gave up 8 bases and J gave up 3 bases, with 14 bases separating them. The length of the CDR3 is 13 residues. Germline CDR1 is MNHEY and CDR2 is SVGAGI. The CDR3 DNA follows: TGTGCCAGCTCGACCGCTCGGGGCTACGAGCAGTACTTC. This encodes CASSTARGYEQYF.

J is TRBJ1-1 and V is TRBV19; TRBD1 aligns across 8 bases. V lost 8 bases, J lost 6 bases, and 5 bases stayed unmatched. The CDR3 is made up of 12 amino acids. Per germline, CDR1 LNHDA and CDR2 SQIVND (reference sequence). The CDR3 nucleotides are TGTGCCAGTCAACAGGGGGGCCCTGAAGCTTTCTTT. It codes for CASQQGGPEAFF.

The V and J genes are TRBV19 and TRBJ1-4; D unclear. Germline-derived CDR1 and CDR2 are LNHDA and SQIVND (reference sequence). V lost 6 bases and J 7 bases, leaving 15 bases between the germline ends. There are 14 residues in the CDR3. The DNA for the CDR3 is TGTGCCAGTAGGTTCGGGTCTGTCGGTGAAAAACTGTTTTTT. Residues: CASRFGSVGEKLFF.